These T cell receptor beta chains were read from a single sample in a study of beta chain features in type 1 diabetes. Libraries were prepared by immunoSEQ multiplex PCR; TCRdb keeps only in-frame clonotypes and omits some of them. The profile shows 140,000 to 150,000 clones, around 50% of them singletons. Sequencing input: Tregs from blood. All receptors come from a man between 18 and 29 years old in good health. CDR3s include the opening cysteine and the closing phenylalanine or tryptophan. The D gene is left open where the match is weak. Not all rows give a size; the values are once, few, many and, for expanded clones, a class.

d_gene: TRBD2; abundance: -; j_gene: TRBJ2-7; v_gene: TRBV7-2; CDR3aa: CASSLEGSAGVVYEQYF; CDR3nt: TGTGCCAGCAGCTTAGAAGGGAGTGCGGGGGTAGTCTACGAGCAGTACTTC
d_gene: -; abundance: -; j_gene: TRBJ2-7; v_gene: TRBV4-3; CDR3aa: CASSRDSGSGEQYF; CDR3nt: TGCGCCAGCAGCCGAGATTCAGGGTCAGGCGAGCAGTACTTC
d_gene: -; abundance: -; j_gene: TRBJ2-7; v_gene: TRBV7-2; CDR3aa: CASSLALGRGISEQYF; CDR3nt: TGTGCCAGCAGCTTAGCGCTAGGCAGGGGTATCTCCGAGCAGTACTTC
d_gene: TRBD1; abundance: -; j_gene: TRBJ1-2; v_gene: TRBV29-1; CDR3aa: CSVETGGVFYGYTF; CDR3nt: TGCAGCGTTGAGACAGGGGGCGTCTTCTATGGCTACACCTTC
d_gene: -; abundance: few; j_gene: TRBJ2-1; v_gene: TRBV2; CDR3aa: CASSAVHEQFF; CDR3nt: TGTGCCAGCAGTGCAGTCCATGAGCAGTTCTTC
d_gene: -; abundance: -; j_gene: TRBJ1-1; v_gene: TRBV29-1; CDR3aa: CSVKTGRNTEAFF; CDR3nt: TGCAGCGTAAAAACAGGGAGAAACACTGAAGCTTTCTTT
d_gene: -; abundance: -; j_gene: TRBJ1-5; v_gene: TRBV6-1; CDR3aa: CASSDETNQPQHF; CDR3nt: TGTGCCAGCAGTGATGAAACAAATCAGCCCCAGCATTTT
d_gene: -; abundance: few; j_gene: TRBJ2-7; v_gene: TRBV7-9; CDR3aa: CASSQQAERAYEQYF; CDR3nt: TGTGCCAGCAGCCAGCAGGCGGAGAGGGCCTACGAGCAGTACTTC
d_gene: -; abundance: few; j_gene: TRBJ2-7; v_gene: TRBV29-1; CDR3aa: CSVEGGGGEQYF; CDR3nt: TGCAGCGTTGAAGGTGGAGGAGGCGAGCAGTACTTC
d_gene: TRBD1; abundance: few; j_gene: TRBJ2-7; v_gene: TRBV10-3; CDR3aa: CAISVTGGGYEQYF; CDR3nt: TGTGCCATCAGTGTTACAGGGGGCGGCTACGAGCAGTACTTC
d_gene: -; abundance: -; j_gene: TRBJ2-1; v_gene: TRBV29-1; CDR3aa: CSPTWGVEQFF; CDR3nt: TGCAGCCCAACGTGGGGCGTTGAGCAGTTCTTC
d_gene: -; abundance: -; j_gene: TRBJ1-2; v_gene: TRBV6-1; CDR3aa: CASPEKAQGRGYTF; CDR3nt: TGTGCCAGCCCCGAAAAAGCACAGGGCAGGGGCTACACCTTC
d_gene: -; abundance: -; j_gene: TRBJ1-3; v_gene: TRBV10-3; CDR3aa: CAISEVRRSGNTIYF; CDR3nt: TGTGCCATCAGTGAAGTGAGGCGCTCTGGAAACACCATATATTTT
d_gene: TRBD2; abundance: -; j_gene: TRBJ2-1; v_gene: TRBV9; CDR3aa: CASSVGSAGGAYNEQFF; CDR3nt: TGTGCCAGCAGCGTAGGATCAGCGGGGGGCGCCTACAATGAGCAGTTCTTC
d_gene: TRBD1; abundance: -; j_gene: TRBJ2-6; v_gene: TRBV10-3; CDR3aa: CATRDRDYSGANVLTF; CDR3nt: TGTGCCACCCGGGACAGGGATTACTCTGGGGCCAACGTCCTGACTTTC
d_gene: -; abundance: -; j_gene: TRBJ1-2; v_gene: TRBV7-2; CDR3aa: CASSLVSGAMLSEYGYTF; CDR3nt: TGTGCCAGCAGCTTAGTTTCAGGGGCCATGCTCTCTGAATATGGCTACACCTTC
d_gene: TRBD1; abundance: once; j_gene: TRBJ1-2; v_gene: TRBV9; CDR3aa: CASSAGPGQRREGYTF; CDR3nt: TGTGCCAGCAGCGCGGGGCCGGGACAGCGTCGCGAGGGCTACACCTTC
d_gene: -; abundance: few; j_gene: TRBJ1-5; v_gene: TRBV28; CDR3aa: CASTPQGGFNQPQHF; CDR3nt: TGTGCCAGCACCCCCCAGGGAGGGTTCAATCAGCCCCAGCATTTT
d_gene: -; abundance: -; j_gene: TRBJ1-4; v_gene: TRBV19; CDR3aa: CASSITGRGGGLFF; CDR3nt: TGTGCCAGTAGTATCACCGGCCGCGGGGGGGGACTGTTTTTT
d_gene: -; abundance: -; j_gene: TRBJ1-1; v_gene: TRBV4-2; CDR3aa: CASSQVRQTTHWTEAFF; CDR3nt: TGTGCCAGCAGCCAAGTACGACAAACCACTCATTGGACTGAAGCTTTCTTT
d_gene: -; abundance: -; j_gene: TRBJ2-1; v_gene: TRBV19; CDR3aa: CASSTLQTYNEQFF; CDR3nt: TGTGCCAGTAGCACTCTGCAAACTTACAATGAGCAGTTCTTC
d_gene: TRBD2; abundance: few; j_gene: TRBJ2-5; v_gene: TRBV7-2; CDR3aa: CASSLVGGGAAGKETQYF; CDR3nt: TGTGCCAGCAGCTTAGTGGGCGGGGGGGCCGCGGGGAAGGAGACCCAGTACTTC
d_gene: -; abundance: -; j_gene: TRBJ2-7; v_gene: TRBV2; CDR3aa: CASSPTGSSYEQYF; CDR3nt: TGTGCCAGCAGCCCAACAGGTTCCTCCTACGAGCAGTACTTC
d_gene: -; abundance: -; j_gene: TRBJ2-7; v_gene: TRBV7-2; CDR3aa: CASSLAYQGTYEQYF; CDR3nt: TGTGCCAGCAGCTTAGCGTATCAGGGTACCTACGAGCAGTACTTC
d_gene: TRBD1; abundance: -; j_gene: TRBJ2-3; v_gene: TRBV6-6; CDR3aa: CASNKDRGTDTQYF; CDR3nt: TGTGCCAGCAACAAGGACAGGGGTACAGATACGCAGTATTTT
d_gene: -; abundance: -; j_gene: TRBJ2-3; v_gene: TRBV2; CDR3aa: CASSLGSDTQYF; CDR3nt: TGTGCCAGCAGTCTAGGCTCAGATACGCAGTATTTT
d_gene: -; abundance: few; j_gene: TRBJ2-6; v_gene: TRBV29-1; CDR3aa: CSVLAPLSGANVLTF; CDR3nt: TGCAGCGTACTAGCCCCCCTCTCTGGGGCCAACGTCCTGACTTTC
d_gene: TRBD2; abundance: -; j_gene: TRBJ2-1; v_gene: TRBV7-9; CDR3aa: CASSLGGLAGVHNEQFF; CDR3nt: TGTGCCAGCAGCCTGGGCGGACTAGCGGGGGTCCACAATGAGCAGTTCTTC
d_gene: -; abundance: -; j_gene: TRBJ1-2; v_gene: TRBV7-9; CDR3aa: CASSPQNYGYTF; CDR3nt: TGTGCCAGCAGCCCCCAGAACTATGGCTACACCTTC
d_gene: TRBD1; abundance: -; j_gene: TRBJ1-1; v_gene: TRBV7-2; CDR3aa: CASSSQGGRTEAFF; CDR3nt: TGTGCCAGCAGCTCACAGGGGGGAAGGACTGAAGCTTTCTTT
d_gene: -; abundance: -; j_gene: TRBJ2-7; v_gene: TRBV7-8; CDR3aa: CASSAQTGYLYEQYF; CDR3nt: TGTGCCAGCAGCGCCCAAACAGGGTACCTATACGAGCAGTACTTC
d_gene: -; abundance: -; j_gene: TRBJ2-5; v_gene: TRBV7-2; CDR3aa: CASSLSRISETQYF; CDR3nt: TGTGCCAGCAGCTTATCGCGGATTTCAGAGACCCAGTACTTC
d_gene: -; abundance: few; j_gene: TRBJ2-1; v_gene: TRBV2; CDR3aa: CASSEVGGAEFF; CDR3nt: TGTGCCAGCAGTGAAGTTGGGGGCGCGGAGTTCTTC
d_gene: -; abundance: few; j_gene: TRBJ2-4; v_gene: TRBV7-8; CDR3aa: CASSYARDIQYF; CDR3nt: TGTGCCAGCAGCTACGCAAGAGACATTCAGTACTTC
d_gene: TRBD1; abundance: -; j_gene: TRBJ2-7; v_gene: TRBV28; CDR3aa: CASSPPGTGHYEQYF; CDR3nt: TGTGCCAGCAGCCCACCCGGGACAGGACACTACGAGCAGTACTTC
d_gene: -; abundance: -; j_gene: TRBJ1-1; v_gene: TRBV28; CDR3aa: CASSTGGVWGTEAFF; CDR3nt: TGTGCCAGCAGTACCGGGGGGGTTTGGGGCACTGAAGCTTTCTTT
d_gene: TRBD2; abundance: -; j_gene: TRBJ2-5; v_gene: TRBV7-2; CDR3aa: CASSSWAGEETQYF; CDR3nt: TGTGCCAGCAGCTCCTGGGCGGGGGAAGAGACCCAGTACTTC
d_gene: -; abundance: few; j_gene: TRBJ2-3; v_gene: TRBV7-2; CDR3aa: CASSLEGGAGPDTQYF; CDR3nt: TGTGCCAGCAGCTTAGAGGGGGGGGCCGGCCCAGATACGCAGTATTTT
d_gene: TRBD2; abundance: -; j_gene: TRBJ2-5; v_gene: TRBV7-9; CDR3aa: CASSSSGSKTQYF; CDR3nt: TGTGCCAGCAGCTCGAGCGGGAGTAAGACCCAGTACTTC
d_gene: TRBD1; abundance: -; j_gene: TRBJ1-5; v_gene: TRBV18; CDR3aa: CASSPFRDRGPLGNQPQHF; CDR3nt: TGTGCCAGCTCGCCCTTCCGGGACAGGGGACCCCTAGGCAATCAGCCCCAGCATTTT
d_gene: -; abundance: -; j_gene: TRBJ2-3; v_gene: TRBV11-2; CDR3aa: CASSLARGPSDTQYF; CDR3nt: TGTGCCAGCAGCTTAGCGCGGGGGCCTTCAGATACGCAGTATTTT
d_gene: -; abundance: -; j_gene: TRBJ1-5; v_gene: TRBV7-8; CDR3aa: CASSLQERQPQHF; CDR3nt: TGTGCCAGCAGCTTGCAAGAACGGCAGCCCCAGCATTTT
d_gene: -; abundance: -; j_gene: TRBJ1-2; v_gene: TRBV2; CDR3aa: CASSWDNNYGYTF; CDR3nt: TGTGCCAGCAGTTGGGACAACAACTATGGCTACACCTTC
d_gene: TRBD2; abundance: -; j_gene: TRBJ2-7; v_gene: TRBV9; CDR3aa: CASSPRGDLSSYEQYF; CDR3nt: TGTGCCAGCAGCCCGCGGGGGGACCTCTCCTCCTACGAGCAGTACTTC
d_gene: TRBD1; abundance: -; j_gene: TRBJ1-3; v_gene: TRBV27; CDR3aa: CASRQGAGNTIYF; CDR3nt: TGTGCCAGCAGACAGGGGGCCGGAAACACCATATATTTT
d_gene: -; abundance: few; j_gene: TRBJ1-1; v_gene: TRBV6-6; CDR3aa: CASRGLGTEAFF; CDR3nt: TGTGCCAGCCGGGGGTTGGGCACTGAAGCTTTCTTT
d_gene: -; abundance: -; j_gene: TRBJ2-1; v_gene: TRBV5-6; CDR3aa: CASSFLAANYNEQFF; CDR3nt: TGTGCCAGCAGCTTCCTAGCCGCCAACTACAATGAGCAGTTCTTC
d_gene: TRBD1; abundance: -; j_gene: TRBJ2-5; v_gene: TRBV6-1; CDR3aa: CASTPERDRETQYF; CDR3nt: TGTGCCAGCACCCCGGAGAGGGACAGGGAGACCCAGTACTTC
d_gene: TRBD2; abundance: -; j_gene: TRBJ2-5; v_gene: TRBV11-3; CDR3aa: CASSLGRLAGGETQYF; CDR3nt: TGTGCCAGCAGCTTGGGTAGACTAGCGGGAGGAGAGACCCAGTACTTC